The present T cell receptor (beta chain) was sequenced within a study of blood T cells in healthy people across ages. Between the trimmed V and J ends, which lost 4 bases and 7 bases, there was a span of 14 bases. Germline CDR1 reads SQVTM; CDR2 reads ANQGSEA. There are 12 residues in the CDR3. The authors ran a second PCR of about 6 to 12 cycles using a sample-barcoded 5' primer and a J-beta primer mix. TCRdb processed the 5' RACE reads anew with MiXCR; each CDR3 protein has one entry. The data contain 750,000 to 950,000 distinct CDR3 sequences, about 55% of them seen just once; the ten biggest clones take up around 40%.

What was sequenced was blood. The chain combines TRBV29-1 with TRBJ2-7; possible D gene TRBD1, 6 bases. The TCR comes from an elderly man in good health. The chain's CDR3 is CSVAADSHEQYF. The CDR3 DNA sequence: TGCAGCGTTGCCGCGGACAGTCATGAGCAGTACTTC.